A selection of T cell receptor beta chains follows, all from one sample in a study of blood T cell repertoires in COVID-19. The assay was immunoSEQ multiplex PCR, and TCRdb's table has in-frame clones only and misses some. The repertoire holds over 150,000 clones, with more than 75% as singletons. The sequenced sample consisted of peripheral blood. Receptor source: a woman between 65 and 79 years old with COVID-19, enrolled during active disease. Each CDR3 is given with its conserved first and last residue. D genes are given only for firm matches. The size field is filled for only some rows; it gives once, few, many or a size class.

>NA|NA|TRBJ2-5|TRBV7-9
TGTGCCAGCAGCTTAGCAGGGCAGGGGCAAGAGACCCAGTACTTC
CASSLAGQGQETQYF
>NA|NA|TRBJ2-6|TRBV5-1
TGCGCCAGCGCGGCAGGGGCTCCTGGGGCCAACGTCCTGACTTTC
CASAAGAPGANVLTF
>NA|NA|TRBJ1-6|TRBV5-1
TGCGCCAGCAGCTTGGCCAGGGAAGATTCACCCCTCCACTTT
CASSLAREDSPLHF
>NA|NA|TRBJ2-7|TRBV7-2
TGTGCCAGCAGCCTCCGGGGTTACGAGCAGTACTTC
CASSLRGYEQYF
>NA|once|TRBJ1-2|TRBV4-2
TGTGCCAGCAGCCAAGATCTCCAGGGTGGGAACTATGGCTACACCTTC
CASSQDLQGGNYGYTF
>NA|NA|TRBJ2-3|TRBV9
TGTGCCAGCAGCCCCCCTAGTGGGCGGGACACAGATACGCAGTATTTT
CASSPPSGRDTDTQYF
>NA|NA|TRBJ2-3|TRBV9
TGTGCCAGCAGCGTAGACAGTACAGATACGCAGTATTTT
CASSVDSTDTQYF
>TRBD1|once|TRBJ2-2|TRBV6-5
TGTGCCAGCAACCAACAGGGGGCCGTCGGGGAGCTGTTTTTT
CASNQQGAVGELFF
>TRBD2|NA|TRBJ2-3|TRBV5-1
TGCGCCAGCAGCTACTCCCGGACTAGCACCACAGATACGCAGTATTTT
CASSYSRTSTTDTQYF
>NA|NA|TRBJ1-5|TRBV7-9
TGTGCCAGCAGCTTAGACGGGAATCAGCCCCAGCATTTT
CASSLDGNQPQHF
>TRBD2|once|TRBJ2-3|TRBV10-3
TGTGCCATCAGTGATAGGGGACTAGCGGGAGGGCCGGTACGGGATACGCAGTATTTT
CAISDRGLAGGPVRDTQYF
>TRBD1|NA|TRBJ2-6|TRBV9
TGTGCCAGCAGCACACCCGGGACAGGGTTCCCCTCTGGGGCCAACGTCCTGACTTTC
CASSTPGTGFPSGANVLTF
>NA|once|TRBJ1-4|TRBV15
TGTGCCACCAGCAGAGAAGGGAGCAATGAAAAACTGTTTTTT
CATSREGSNEKLFF
>TRBD2|NA|TRBJ2-1|TRBV12-3/TRBV12-4
TGTGCCAGCAGTCTAGCGGGAGTGGGTGAGCAGTTCTTC
CASSLAGVGEQFF
>NA|once|TRBJ1-1|TRBV24-1
TGTGCCACCAGCGAGGATTTCGGCCACGGAGCTTTCTTT
CATSEDFGHGAFF
>TRBD2|NA|TRBJ2-7|TRBV7-9
TGTGCCAGCAGCCGGCGGACTAGCGGGAGCAACGAGCAGTACTTC
CASSRRTSGSNEQYF